This T cell receptor (beta chain) was captured by sequencing in a study of post-analysis software for immune sequencing data. Study observations and caveats: TRBV segments more frequent in patients than in controls numbered several and included TRBV5-6, TRBV5-1 and TRBV20-1. Patients with multiple sclerosis recorded significantly lower normalized Chao1 diversity than controls, the study found.

A remark on this clonotype: The target antigen is unknown.

V shed 3 bases and J 0 bases; nucleotides not matched to a gene: 3. The CDR3 consists of 15 residues. Germline CDR1 is SGHNT and CDR2 is YYREEE (reference sequence). cDNA libraries of TCR beta carried unique molecular identifiers. TCRdb re-called the PCR reads with MiXCR, one entry per CDR3 protein. The profile shows about 540,000 distinct CDR3 sequences, approximately 34% of them singletons. The chain is built from TRBV5-4 and TRBJ1-5; 7 bases map to TRBD1. The clonotype originates from a girl aged 2-17 years with multiple sclerosis. Sequenced sample: blood. The CDR3 nucleotides read TGTGCCAGCAGCTCCGGACAGGATAGCAATCAGCCCCAGCATTTT. It yields the protein CASSSGQDSNQPQHF.